This entry describes one T cell receptor (beta chain). What it binds is unknown. The PCR employed 60 Vbeta primers together with 13 Jbeta primers. Original processing notes: As a later analysis found, there were 70 million to 100 million unique TCR beta chains, of which around 10 million were shared. Assay used: immunoSEQ multiplex PCR; TCRdb lists only in-frame clones, some missing. The V and J calls and the clone size are those of that table, but D and trimming were determined from the DNA. The table has about 120,000 clones, approximately 80% seen once. The entry originates in a study of cytomegalovirus exposure and HLA in healthy donors. Study-wide findings and caveats: With later analysis, a missense DCLRE1C variant became linked to TCR beta V- and J-gene trimming.

Germline CDR1 SGHRS, CDR2 YFSETQ. With 8 bases clipped from V and 5 bases from J, the junction kept 22 bases outside the gene matches. There are 18 residues in the CDR3. The chain links TRBV5-1 to TRBJ2-1, with 7 bases that match TRBD2. This clonotype was obtained from a woman between 18 and 30 years old in good health and CMV-seronegative. The sequenced sample was PBMCs. The CDR3 nucleotides read TGCGCCAGAGAGACGGCGCGGGAGTTGATAAGAGGGCACAATGAGCAGTTCTTC. It translates to CARETARELIRGHNEQFF.